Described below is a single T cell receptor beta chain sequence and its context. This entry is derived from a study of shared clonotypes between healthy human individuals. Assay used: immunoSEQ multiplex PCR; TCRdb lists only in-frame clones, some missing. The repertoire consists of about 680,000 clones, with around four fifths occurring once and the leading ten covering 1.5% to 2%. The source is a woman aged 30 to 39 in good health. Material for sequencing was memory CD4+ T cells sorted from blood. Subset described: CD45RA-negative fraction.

The CDR3 DNA follows: TGTGCCAGCAGCTTGGGTTCGGGCGGGGGCTCCTACGAGCAGTACTTC. This encodes CASSLGSGGGSYEQYF. This chain uses TRBV7-2 with TRBJ2-7; TRBD2 agrees at 7 bases. Unmatched junction bases numbered 8, after V lost 3 bases and J lost 0 bases. Germline V gene lookup returns CDR1 SGHTA and CDR2 FQGNSA. The CDR3 has 16 amino acids.